Shown below are 31 T cell receptor beta chains from a single sample sequenced in a study of blood T cell repertoires in COVID-19. Libraries were prepared by immunoSEQ multiplex PCR; TCRdb keeps only in-frame clonotypes and omits some of them. The data contain more than 110,000 clones, approximately 79% of them singletons. The material sequenced was peripheral blood. The receptors derive from a man between 60 and 75 years old with acute or convalescent COVID-19.

The chain recombines TRBV12-3 or TRBV12-4 with TRBJ1-2, with 11 bases matching TRBD1. The CDR3 runs 13 residues. V lost 6 bases and J lost 8; bases outside the gene matches: 5. CDR3 coding DNA: TGTGCCAGCAGCCTGGACAGGGGGCAAGGCTACACCTTC. Its translation is CASSLDRGQGYTF.

This clone showed up just once. The gene calls are TRBV19 and TRBJ1-2; 7 nucleotides match TRBD1. This CDR3 contains 14 residues. V lost 5 bases, J lost 13 bases, and 16 bases stayed unmatched. Germline V CDR1 and CDR2: LNHDA, SQIVND (reference sequence). The CDR3 spells CASSPPGGSMVGTF. CDR3 in DNA: TGTGCCAGTAGTCCGCCAGGGGGTTCTATGGTGGGCACCTTC.

V and J are TRBV24-1 and TRBJ1-1; D is unclear. Trimming took 5 bases from V and 1 from J, leaving 7 bases between them. The CDR3 has 13 amino acids. Per the germline V gene, CDR1 is KGHDR and CDR2 is SFDVKD. Here the CDR3 reads CATSGGKNTEAFF. The CDR3 DNA reads as TGTGCCACCAGTGGCGGCAAGAACACTGAAGCTTTCTTT.

CDR3 DNA sequence: TGTGCCAGCAGTTCCGACAGGAATTCACCCCTCCACTTT. Its translation: CASSSDRNSPLHF. The chain is built from TRBV6-5 and TRBJ1-6, with a tentative D call TRBD1 (6 bases). Between the trimmed V and J ends, which lost 4 bases and 7 bases, there was a span of 8 bases. The CDR3 contains 13 residues. Germline values: CDR1 MNHEY, CDR2 SVGAGI.

V and J are TRBV19 and TRBJ2-1; the match to TRBD2 covers 9 bases. The CDR3 spans 17 residues. Germline trimming cut 0 bases from V and 3 bases from J; bases unmatched to any gene: 6. Germline V CDR1 and CDR2: LNHDA, SQIVND (reference sequence). CDR3 nucleotide sequence: TGTGCCAGTAGTATAGAGGGGCTAGCGGGAAGCTACAATGAGCAGTTCTTC. Translating it yields CASSIEGLAGSYNEQFF.

The rearrangement uses TRBV9 and TRBJ2-7, with no clear D. Per germline, CDR1 SGDLS and CDR2 YYNGEE. V lost 3 bases to trimming and J lost 2 bases, with 12 bases between them. The CDR3 has 14 amino acids. The CDR3 DNA reads as TGTGCCAGCAGCGGGCCCCAAACACCCTACGAGCAGTACTTC. Protein: CASSGPQTPYEQYF.

The chain combines TRBV10-3 with TRBJ1-5, with D possibly TRBD1 on 6 matching bases. The CDR3 covers 14 residues. The germline gives CDR1 ENHRY, CDR2 SYGVKD. V dropped 6 bases and J dropped 5 bases, with 14 bases sitting between them. This CDR3 reads CAIRDTGNDQPQHF. The CDR3 nucleotides read TGTGCCATCAGGGACACAGGGAACGATCAGCCCCAGCATTTT.

This clone was counted once. The DNA of the CDR3 is TGTGCCATCAGGTCCGGGACTCGCGTATACAATGAGCAGTTCTTC. This codes for CAIRSGTRVYNEQFF. V gene TRBV10-3 combines with J gene TRBJ2-1; D possibly corresponds to TRBD2 (6 bases). Germline V gene lookup returns CDR1 ENHRY and CDR2 SYGVKD. Trimming shortened V by 6 bases and J by 4 bases, and 16 bases separated the two germline ends. The CDR3 runs 15 residues.

The chain couples TRBV3-1 (or the pseudogene TRBV3-2) to TRBJ2-5, with TRBD2 identical over 15 bases. There are 15 residues in the CDR3. CDR1 and CDR2 (germline): LGHDT, YNNKEL (reference sequence). After removal of 3 bases from V and 4 bases from J, the junction contained 0 bases not matched to a gene. CDR3 region: CASSQGLAGGETQYF. The CDR3 region has the DNA TGTGCCAGCAGCCAGGGACTAGCGGGAGGAGAGACCCAGTACTTC.

This clone was counted a single time. V is TRBV10-3 and J is TRBJ2-1; 14 nucleotides match TRBD2. V gave up 4 bases and J gave up 8 bases; unmatched junction bases: 4. The germline V gene has CDR1 ENHRY and CDR2 SYGVKD. The CDR3 runs 15 residues. The CDR3 loop is CAISGGTSGGHEQFF. In DNA, the CDR3 is TGTGCCATCAGTGGTGGGACTAGCGGGGGTCATGAGCAGTTCTTC.

There are many counts of this clone. The chain is built from TRBV6-6 and TRBJ2-2, with D possibly matching TRBD2 (5 bases). V gave up 5 bases and J gave up 9 bases, with 19 bases separating them. The CDR3 contains 15 residues. Germline V gene lookup returns CDR1 MNHNY and CDR2 SVGAGI (reference sequence). CDR3: CASSDDGLRTRELFF. For the CDR3, the DNA is TGTGCCAGCAGTGACGACGGACTCCGAACGCGGGAGCTGTTTTTT.

V gene TRBV18 combines with J gene TRBJ1-1; a possible D gene is TRBD1 (6 bases). V was pared by 5 bases and J by 4 bases, with 20 bases between. CDR3 length equals 16 residues. Germline CDR1 reads KGHSH; CDR2 reads LQKENI. The CDR3 DNA sequence: TGTGCCAGCTCATCGGACAGAGGGGTGCGACTCACTGAAGCTTTCTTT. It specifies CASSSDRGVRLTEAFF.

This clone has just one count. The chain combines TRBV7-3 with TRBJ2-2, with TRBD1 matching 10 bases. Trimming took 1 base from V and 5 from J; bases not matched to a gene: 1. The V gene's germline CDR1 is SGHTA and CDR2 FQGTGA. The CDR3 loop spans 15 amino acids. Here the CDR3 reads CASSLRDRGTGELFF. The CDR3 DNA follows: TGTGCCAGCAGCTTAAGGGACAGGGGTACCGGGGAGCTGTTTTTT.

This clone has only one observation. This chain uses TRBV10-3 with TRBJ2-3, with 10 positions matching TRBD1. V was pared by 6 bases and J by 6 bases, with 9 bases of the junction left unmatched. Germline V gene lookup returns CDR1 ENHRY and CDR2 SYGVKD. The CDR3 runs to 15 residues. CDR3 sequence reads: CAIRGLGTGEDTQYF. The CDR3 DNA sequence: TGTGCCATCAGGGGCCTCGGGACAGGGGAGGATACGCAGTATTTT.

This clone was observed a handful of times. The CDR3 bases are TGTGCCAGCAGCTTATACAGTACCCAGGGGCTACTTAATGAAAAACTGTTTTTT. Translation gives CASSLYSTQGLLNEKLFF. The V and J genes are TRBV7-2 and TRBJ1-4; a possible D gene is TRBD1 (6 bases). Germline values: CDR1 SGHTA, CDR2 FQGNSA. The CDR3 consists of 18 residues. Trimming removed 2 bases at V and 4 bases at J, with 20 bases between.

This clone showed up just once. This chain joins TRBV29-1 and TRBJ1-3; D possibly corresponds to TRBD1 (6 bases). This CDR3 region has 12 residues. Germline values: CDR1 SQVTM, CDR2 ANQGSEA. The ends were cut back, 6 bases at V and 2 bases at J, with 8 bases in the middle. The CDR3 bases are TGCAGCGTCCGACAGGCTGGAAACACCATATATTTT. Encoded protein: CSVRQAGNTIYF.

The V gene is TRBV18, the J gene TRBJ1-1, with D perhaps TRBD1 (5 bases). Germline V CDR1 and CDR2: KGHSH, LQKENI. V was trimmed by 3 bases and J by 0 bases, leaving 8 bases between them. This CDR3 contains 14 residues. For the CDR3, the DNA is TGTGCCAGCTCACCGCCGACAGTGAACACTGAAGCTTTCTTT. Encoded protein: CASSPPTVNTEAFF.

V is TRBV19 and J is TRBJ1-1, with D uncertain. The CDR3 has 12 residues. With 7 bases removed from V and 7 bases from J, the gap between germline ends came to 13 bases. Germline V lookup: CDR1 LNHDA, CDR2 SQIVND (reference sequence). The DNA of the CDR3 is TGTGCCAGTAAAGGTGAGGCAGTTGAAGCTTTCTTT. Translating gives CASKGEAVEAFF.

Remarks on this clone: This sample also contains other DNA sequences that code for the same CDR3. V is TRBV7-2 and J is TRBJ2-5; TRBD1 matches 8 bases. The CDR3 sequence is 13 residues long. V was pared by 5 bases and J by 4 bases, with 3 bases of the junction left unmatched. Germline V gene sequence: CDR1 SGHTA, CDR2 FQGNSA. DNA for the CDR3: TGTGCCAGCAGCGTCAGGGGGCCAGAGACCCAGTACTTC. This translates into CASSVRGPETQYF.

There are a few counts of this clone. V is TRBV7-2 and J is TRBJ1-5, with D perhaps TRBD1 (5 bases). The germline gives CDR1 SGHTA, CDR2 FQGNSA. This CDR3 has 14 amino acids. The V and J ends lost 2 bases and 4 bases respectively, with 9 bases between them. CDR3: CASSLLGQNQPQHF. In DNA, the CDR3 is TGTGCCAGCAGCTTACTGGGGCAAAATCAGCCCCAGCATTTT. Full variable domain (remainder filled in from reference TRBV7-2 and TRBJ1-5): GAGVSQSPSNKVTEKGKDVELRCDPISGHTALYWYRQSLGQGLEFLIYFQGNSAPDKSGLPSDRFSAERTGGSVSTLTIQRTQQEDSAVYLCASSLLGQNQPQHFGDGTRLSIL.

This chain uses TRBV14 with TRBJ2-1; the match to TRBD2 covers 12 bases. The CDR3 is 15 residues long. With V trimmed by 6 bases and J by 2 bases, 2 bases remained unmatched. Germline assignment: CDR1 SGHDN and CDR2 FVKESK. In DNA form, the CDR3 reads TGTGCCAGCAGTCGGACTAGCGGGGCCTACAATGAGCAGTTCTTC. This gives the protein CASSRTSGAYNEQFF.

V usage is TRBV6-2 or TRBV6-3 and J usage is TRBJ1-2; 8 bases line up with TRBD1. The junction had 6 bases not matched to a gene; V was cut back by 2 bases and J by 7 bases. CDR1 MNHEY and CDR2 SVGEGT come from the germline V gene. This CDR3 is built from 14 residues. CDR3 sequence reads: CASSYQAGGFGYTF. Here the CDR3 DNA reads TGTGCCAGCAGTTACCAAGCAGGGGGCTTTGGCTACACCTTC.

This chain joins TRBV6-5 and TRBJ1-4; TRBD1 matches 7 bases. The CDR3 has 14 amino acids. Trimming removed 5 bases from V and 3 bases from J; junction bases left unmatched: 3. The germline gives CDR1 MNHEY, CDR2 SVGAGI. This CDR3 is CASSQTGPNEKLFF. The DNA of the CDR3 is TGTGCCAGCAGTCAGACAGGGCCTAATGAAAAACTGTTTTTT.

V is TRBV27 and J is TRBJ1-6; maybe TRBD1 (5 bases). Germline lookup yields CDR1 MNHEY and CDR2 SMNVEV (reference sequence). V lost 8 bases to trimming and J lost 5 bases, with 16 bases between them. This CDR3 has 15 residues. CDR3 region: CASRWGDRNNSPLHF. The CDR3 DNA reads as TGTGCCAGCCGATGGGGTGACAGAAATAATTCACCCCTCCACTTT.

The chain is built from TRBV6-5 and TRBJ2-7; 7 nucleotides match TRBD2. The CDR3 spans 13 residues. With V trimmed by 7 bases and J by 2 bases, 5 bases remained unmatched. The germline CDR1 and CDR2 sequences are MNHEY and SVGAGI. CDR3 bases: TGTGCCAGCAAGCCTAGCGGAACCTACGAGCAGTACTTC. Protein sequence: CASKPSGTYEQYF.

The chain couples TRBV28 to TRBJ1-2, with a tentative D call TRBD1 (6 bases). V was trimmed by 8 bases and J by 1 base, leaving 8 bases between them. Germline CDR1 reads MDHEN; CDR2 reads SYDVKM. This CDR3 comprises 12 residues. CDR3 DNA sequence: TGTGCCAGCCGACAGGTTAACTATGGCTACACCTTC. This translates into CASRQVNYGYTF.

The J gene is TRBJ2-6, the V gene TRBV6-6; 10 bases fit TRBD2. J gave up 1 base and V 5 bases, and 11 bases lay outside the gene matches. The CDR3 is 19 residues long. The V gene's germline CDR1 is MNHNY and CDR2 SVGAGI (reference sequence). The CDR3 loop reads CASSRSFGAGGSGANVLTF. The CDR3 region has the DNA TGTGCCAGCAGTCGATCGTTTGGAGCGGGAGGGTCTGGGGCCAACGTCCTGACTTTC.

The chain joins TRBV28 to TRBJ1-1; a weak D match, TRBD1 (5 bases). Trimming took 2 bases from V and 1 from J, leaving 14 bases between them. CDR1 and CDR2 (germline): MDHEN, SYDVKM. This CDR3 is 16 amino acids long. Here the CDR3 reads CASSLGTRQGNTEAFF. CDR3 DNA sequence: TGTGCCAGCAGTTTAGGTACCCGTCAGGGGAACACTGAAGCTTTCTTT.

This clone was counted only a few times. The J gene is TRBJ2-2, the V gene TRBV19; D may be TRBD1 (6 bases). The V end was cut by 3 bases, the J end by 1 base, with 9 bases between. This CDR3 comprises 15 residues. Per the germline V gene, CDR1 is LNHDA and CDR2 is SQIVND (reference sequence). Here the CDR3 DNA reads TGTGCCAGTAGTATTGGGACACTGAACACCGGGGAGCTGTTTTTT. Protein product: CASSIGTLNTGELFF.

Only one count was recorded for this clone. The chain has TRBV4-1 and TRBJ2-7; D not certain. V was cut by 0 bases and J by 2 bases, with 11 bases left in between. The length of the CDR3 is 15 residues. CDR1 and CDR2 from the germline V gene are MGHRA and YSYEKL. CDR3 bases: TGCGCCAGCAGCCAAGATCGCAGCGTCCCCTACGAGCAGTACTTC. It translates to CASSQDRSVPYEQYF.

V usage is TRBV6-2 or TRBV6-3 and J usage is TRBJ2-3; TRBD2 might be the D (6 bases). Per germline, CDR1 MNHEY and CDR2 SVGEGT. V gave up 6 bases and J gave up 10 bases, with 14 bases separating them. The CDR3 runs to 12 residues. The CDR3 DNA reads as TGTGCCAGCAGCCCGGGACTGGACGCGCAGTATTTT. The encoded protein is CASSPGLDAQYF.